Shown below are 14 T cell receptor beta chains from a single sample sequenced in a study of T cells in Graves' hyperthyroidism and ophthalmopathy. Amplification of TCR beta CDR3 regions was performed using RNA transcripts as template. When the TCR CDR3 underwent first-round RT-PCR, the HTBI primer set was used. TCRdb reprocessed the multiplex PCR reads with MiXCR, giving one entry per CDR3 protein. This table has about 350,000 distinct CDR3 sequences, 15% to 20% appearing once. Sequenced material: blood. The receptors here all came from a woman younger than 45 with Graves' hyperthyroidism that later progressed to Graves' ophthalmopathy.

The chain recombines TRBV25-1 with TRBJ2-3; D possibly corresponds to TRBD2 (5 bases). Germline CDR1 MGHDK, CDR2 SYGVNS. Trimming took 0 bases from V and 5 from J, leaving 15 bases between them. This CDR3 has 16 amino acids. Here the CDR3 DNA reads TGTGCCAGCAGTGAATACCGGCGGGCGATAGGAGATACGCAGTATTTT. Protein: CASSEYRRAIGDTQYF.

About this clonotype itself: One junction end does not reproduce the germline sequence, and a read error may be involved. In DNA, the CDR3 is TGTGCTAGCAGTTCACTAGCGGAAGAGACCCAGTACTTC. The encoded protein is CASSSLAEETQYF. The chain joins TRBV7-7 to TRBJ2-5, with 8 bases that match TRBD2. CDR3 size: 13 residues. Germline lookup yields CDR1 SSHAT and CDR2 FNYEAQ (reference sequence).

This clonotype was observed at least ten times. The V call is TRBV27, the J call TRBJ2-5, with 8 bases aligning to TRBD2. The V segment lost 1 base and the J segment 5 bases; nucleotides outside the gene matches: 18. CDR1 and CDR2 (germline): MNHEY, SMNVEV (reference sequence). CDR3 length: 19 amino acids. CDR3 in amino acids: CASSLFRLAGGLSGETQYF. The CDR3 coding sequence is TGTGCCAGCAGTTTATTTCGCCTCGCGGGGGGTTTGTCGGGGGAGACCCAGTACTTC.

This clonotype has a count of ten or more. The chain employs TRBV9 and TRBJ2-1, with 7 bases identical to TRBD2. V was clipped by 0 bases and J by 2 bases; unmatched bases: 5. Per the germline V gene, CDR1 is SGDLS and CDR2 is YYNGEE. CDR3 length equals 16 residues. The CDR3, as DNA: TGTGCCAGCAGCGTAGGCGGGGGAATCACCTACAATGAGCAGTTCTTC. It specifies CASSVGGGITYNEQFF.

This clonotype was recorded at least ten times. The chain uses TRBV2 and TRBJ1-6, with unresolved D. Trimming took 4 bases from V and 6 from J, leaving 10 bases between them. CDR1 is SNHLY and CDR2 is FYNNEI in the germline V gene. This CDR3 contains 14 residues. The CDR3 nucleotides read TGTGCCAGCAGTGTAAATCCAATTAATTCACCCCTCCACTTT. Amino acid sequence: CASSVNPINSPLHF.

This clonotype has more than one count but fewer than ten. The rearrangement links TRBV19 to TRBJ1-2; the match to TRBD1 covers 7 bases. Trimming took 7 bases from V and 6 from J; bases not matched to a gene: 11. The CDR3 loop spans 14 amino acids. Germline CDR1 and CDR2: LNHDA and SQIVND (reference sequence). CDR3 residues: CASIGYRGYDGYTF. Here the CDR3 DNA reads TGTGCCAGTATCGGTTACAGGGGCTATGATGGCTACACCTTC.

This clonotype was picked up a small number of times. The CDR3 region is CSAKPLAGGRTDTQYF. DNA for the CDR3: TGCAGTGCTAAGCCATTAGCGGGAGGTCGGACAGATACGCAGTATTTT. V and J are TRBV20-1 and TRBJ2-3; 10 positions match TRBD2. After removal of 4 bases from V and 3 bases from J, the junction contained 10 bases not matched to a gene. In germline, CDR1 is DFQATT, CDR2 SNEGSKA (reference sequence). The CDR3 is made up of 16 amino acids.

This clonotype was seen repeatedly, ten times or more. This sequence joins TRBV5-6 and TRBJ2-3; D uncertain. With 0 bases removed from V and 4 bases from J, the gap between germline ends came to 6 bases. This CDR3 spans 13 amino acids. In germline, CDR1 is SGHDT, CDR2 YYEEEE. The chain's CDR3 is CASSLAPPDTQYF. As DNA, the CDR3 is TGTGCCAGCAGCTTGGCCCCTCCAGATACGCAGTATTTT.

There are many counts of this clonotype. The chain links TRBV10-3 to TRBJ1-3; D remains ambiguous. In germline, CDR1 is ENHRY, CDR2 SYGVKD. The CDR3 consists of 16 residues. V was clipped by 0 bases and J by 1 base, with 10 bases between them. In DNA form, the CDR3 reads TGTGCCATCAGTGAGTCGAGTACAGTATCTGGAAACACCATATATTTT. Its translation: CAISESSTVSGNTIYF.

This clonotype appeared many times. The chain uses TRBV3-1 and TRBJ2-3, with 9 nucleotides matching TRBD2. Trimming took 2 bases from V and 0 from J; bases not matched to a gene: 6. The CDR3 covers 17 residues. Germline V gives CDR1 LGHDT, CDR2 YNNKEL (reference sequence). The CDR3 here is CASSQTAGGLSTDTQYF. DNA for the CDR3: TGTGCCAGCAGCCAAACAGCGGGGGGTCTAAGCACAGATACGCAGTATTTT.

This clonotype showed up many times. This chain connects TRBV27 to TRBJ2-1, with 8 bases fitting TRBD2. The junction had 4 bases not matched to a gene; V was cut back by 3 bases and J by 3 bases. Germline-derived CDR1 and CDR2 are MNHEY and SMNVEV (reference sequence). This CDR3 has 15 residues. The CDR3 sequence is CASSFGLAGYNEQFF. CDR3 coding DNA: TGTGCCAGCAGTTTTGGTCTAGCGGGCTACAATGAGCAGTTCTTC.

CDR3 in amino acids: CASSVTGDQPQHF. The CDR3 DNA is TGTGCCAGCAGCGTCACAGGGGACCAGCCCCAGCATTTT. The rearrangement uses TRBV7-8 and TRBJ1-5; 7 bases agree with TRBD1. Germline V gene data show CDR1 as SGHVS and CDR2 as FQNEAQ. CDR3 length: 13 amino acids. The J segment lost 7 bases and the V segment lost 5 bases, leaving 5 bases of the junction unmatched.

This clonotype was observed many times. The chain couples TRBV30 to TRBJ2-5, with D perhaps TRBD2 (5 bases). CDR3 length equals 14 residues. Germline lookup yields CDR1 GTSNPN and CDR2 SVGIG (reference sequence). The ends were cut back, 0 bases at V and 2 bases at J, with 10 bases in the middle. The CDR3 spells CAWSVSDFQETQYF. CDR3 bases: TGTGCCTGGAGTGTCTCGGACTTTCAAGAGACCCAGTACTTC.

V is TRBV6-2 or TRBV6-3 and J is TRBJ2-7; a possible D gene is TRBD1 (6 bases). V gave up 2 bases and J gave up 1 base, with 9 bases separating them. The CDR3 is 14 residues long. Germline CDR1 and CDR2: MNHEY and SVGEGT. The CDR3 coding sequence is TGTGCCAGCAGTTACGGGGGCCGGTCCTACGAGCAGTACTTC. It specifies CASSYGGRSYEQYF.